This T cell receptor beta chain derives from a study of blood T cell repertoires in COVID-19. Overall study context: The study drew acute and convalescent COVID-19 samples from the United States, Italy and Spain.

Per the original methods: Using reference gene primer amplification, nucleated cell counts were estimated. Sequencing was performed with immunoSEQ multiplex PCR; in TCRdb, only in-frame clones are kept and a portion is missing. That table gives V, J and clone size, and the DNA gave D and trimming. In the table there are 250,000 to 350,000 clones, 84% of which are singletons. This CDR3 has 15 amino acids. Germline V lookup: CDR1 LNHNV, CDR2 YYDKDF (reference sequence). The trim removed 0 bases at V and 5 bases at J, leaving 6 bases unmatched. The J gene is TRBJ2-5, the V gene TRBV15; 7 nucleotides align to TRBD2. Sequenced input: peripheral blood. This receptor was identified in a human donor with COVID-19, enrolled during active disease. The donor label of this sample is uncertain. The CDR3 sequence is CATSRDVAGRETQYF. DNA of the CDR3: TGTGCCACCAGCAGAGATGTCGCCGGGAGGGAGACCCAGTACTTC. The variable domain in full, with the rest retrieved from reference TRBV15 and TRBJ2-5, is DAMVIQNPRYQVTQFGKPVTLSCSQTLNHNVMYWYQQKSSQAPKLLFHYYDKDFNNEADTPDNFQSRRPNTSFCFLDIRSPGLGDTAMYLCATSRDVAGRETQYFGPGTRLLVL.